These 23 T cell receptor beta chains share one sample of origin, sequenced in a study of early T cells in non-severe SARS-CoV-2 infection. TCRdb fed the 5' RACE reads into MiXCR, producing one record per CDR3 protein. The sample includes 25,000 to 30,000 distinct CDR3 sequences, roughly 4.4% of them seen just once. The source material was whole blood. The receptors shown here come from an adult who was a healthcare worker with PCR-confirmed SARS-CoV-2 infection or an uninfected control (not recorded which).

This clonotype was found many times. The chain employs TRBV20-1 and TRBJ2-3, with D hard to call. In germline, CDR1 is DFQATT, CDR2 SNEGSKA (reference sequence). Trimming stripped 2 bases from V and 2 bases from J, with 11 bases between. The CDR3 sequence is 14 residues long. CDR3: CSARRVGSTDTQYF. The CDR3 nucleotides are TGCAGTGCTAGAAGGGTCGGTTCCACAGATACGCAGTATTTT.

This clonotype occurred many times. The V call is TRBV7-8, the J call TRBJ2-3; tentatively, D is TRBD1 (5 bases). The CDR3 runs to 17 residues. Germline CDR1 reads SGHVS; CDR2 reads FQNEAQ. Trimming pared 3 bases from V and 6 bases from J, leaving 22 bases between. As DNA, the CDR3 is TGTGCCAGCAGCTTGCAGTGGTCCAGCCAGGGTTTCGATACGCAGTATTTT. Amino acids: CASSLQWSSQGFDTQYF.

This clonotype was observed a handful of times. The gene calls are TRBV18 and TRBJ1-6; possibly TRBD1 for D (5 bases). The CDR3 runs 18 residues. Germline CDR1 is KGHSH and CDR2 is LQKENI. V lost 2 bases and J lost 7, with 21 bases in between. CDR3 sequence reads: CASSPRAPGTDPNSPLHF. CDR3 bases: TGTGCCAGCTCACCAAGGGCACCCGGGACGGACCCCAATTCACCCCTCCACTTT. The entire variable domain, with the rest obtained from reference TRBV18 and TRBJ1-6, is as follows: NAGVMQNPRHLVRRRGQEARLRCSPMKGHSHVYWYRQLPEEGLKFMVYLQKENIIDESGMPKERFSAEFPKEGPSILRIQQVVRGDSAAYFCASSPRAPGTDPNSPLHFGNGTRLTVT.

The chain recombines TRBV5-1 with TRBJ1-1; D perhaps matches TRBD1 (6 bases). CDR1 and CDR2 from the germline V gene are SGHRS and YFSETQ. Trimming removed 0 bases at V and 1 base at J, with 13 bases between. The CDR3 contains 16 residues. CDR3 loop: CASSLELVGANTEAFF. The CDR3 DNA sequence: TGCGCCAGCAGCTTGGAGTTGGTGGGGGCGAACACTGAAGCTTTCTTT. Together with reference TRBV5-1 and TRBJ1-1, the CDR3 gives the full variable domain: KAGVTQTPRYLIKTRGQQVTLSCSPISGHRSVSWYQQTPGQGLQFLFEYFSETQRNKGNFPGRFSGRQFSNSRSEMNVSTLELGDSALYLCASSLELVGANTEAFFGQGTRLTVV.

The table lists this clonotype with many counts. The chain links TRBV19 to TRBJ2-4; TRBD1 is a possible D gene (5 bases). This CDR3 is built from 11 residues. Germline V lookup: CDR1 LNHDA, CDR2 SQIVND (reference sequence). V was shortened by 8 bases and J by 9 bases, with 11 bases between the two germline ends. The CDR3 sequence: CASSQELIQYF. CDR3 DNA: TGTGCCAGTTCACAGGAGCTCATTCAGTACTTC. The full variable domain, completed using reference TRBV19 and TRBJ2-4, is DGGITQSPKYLFRKEGQNVTLSCEQNLNHDAMYWYRQDPGQGLRLIYYSQIVNDFQKGDIAEGYSVSREKKESFPLTVTSAQKNPTAFYLCASSQELIQYFGAGTRLSVL.

This clonotype was seen ten or more times. The CDR3 DNA is TGCAGTGCTATTTTGGCAGGGATAGAGACCCAGTACTTC. It specifies CSAILAGIETQYF. The J gene is TRBJ2-5, the V gene TRBV20-1, with D maybe TRBD1 (5 bases). The germline gives CDR1 DFQATT, CDR2 SNEGSKA (reference sequence). V gave up 4 bases and J gave up 4 bases, with 13 bases separating them. This CDR3 has 13 residues.

This clonotype was detected many times. The chain has TRBV28 and TRBJ1-4; 9 bases map to TRBD1. The V and J ends lost 5 bases and 5 bases, in that order; junction bases with no gene match: 12. From germline, CDR1 is MDHEN and CDR2 SYDVKM. This CDR3 is built from 17 residues. The CDR3 region is CASSLLTDRGLNEKLFF. Here the CDR3 DNA reads TGTGCCAGCAGTCTATTAACCGACAGGGGGTTAAATGAAAAACTGTTTTTT.

The chain joins TRBV7-2 to TRBJ2-3; D remains unclear. Germline V gene data show CDR1 as SGHTA and CDR2 as FQGNSA. With 4 bases removed from V and 0 bases from J, the gap between germline ends came to 11 bases. CDR3 length: 15 amino acids. This CDR3 is CASSSSFGSTDTQYF. The CDR3 region has the DNA TGTGCCAGCAGCTCTTCTTTTGGGAGCACAGATACGCAGTATTTT.

This clonotype was counted many times. V and J are TRBV29-1 and TRBJ2-2; no reliable D call. Germline V gives CDR1 SQVTM, CDR2 ANQGSEA. The CDR3 runs 15 residues. V shed 7 bases and J shed 3 bases, with 18 bases lying between them. For the CDR3, the DNA is TGCAGCGCCCCGGACCCCTCCAAGGACACCGGGGAGCTGTTTTTT. Translation: CSAPDPSKDTGELFF.

This clonotype was seen more than once but under ten times. An end of the junction does not agree with germline; a read error may underlie this. The chain has TRBV7-7 and TRBJ2-5; D is tentatively TRBD1 or TRBD2 (5 bases each). The CDR3 length is 15 residues. Germline V gene lookup returns CDR1 SSHAT and CDR2 FNYEAQ (reference sequence). CDR3 protein: CASSPREGMQETQYF. In DNA form, the CDR3 reads TGTGCTAGCAGCCCCCGAGAGGGGATGCAAGAGACCCAGTACTTC.

This clonotype was observed many times. V and J are TRBV28 and TRBJ2-1; 9 bases line up with TRBD1. Looked up from germline, CDR1 is MDHEN and CDR2 is SYDVKM. The CDR3 sequence is 16 residues long. The V segment lost 5 bases and the J segment 3 bases; nucleotides outside the gene matches: 8. CDR3 sequence reads: CASSPYRDRDYNEQFF. The CDR3 DNA reads TGTGCCAGCAGTCCCTACCGGGACAGGGACTACAATGAGCAGTTCTTC.

This clonotype is deemed large. The rearrangement uses TRBV4-3 and TRBJ2-1; D remains ambiguous. The germline CDR1 and CDR2 sequences are LGHNA and YSLEER. CDR3 size: 16 residues. Trimming removed 0 bases from V and 5 bases from J, with 14 bases in between. Here the CDR3 DNA reads TGCGCCAGCAGCCAAGAAAGGTCGGTAGCAAACAATGAGCAGTTCTTC. It translates to CASSQERSVANNEQFF.

Ten or more counts support this clonotype. The J gene is TRBJ1-1, the V gene TRBV12-3 or TRBV12-4; D is unclear. This CDR3 spans 14 amino acids. Trimming left V 3 bases short and J 5 bases short, with 13 bases between. CDR3 DNA sequence: TGTGCCAGCAGTTTTTTAGATCTGGGGACTGAAGCTTTCTTT. Amino acid sequence: CASSFLDLGTEAFF.

This clonotype was observed at least ten times. The chain has TRBV6-5 and TRBJ2-6; 8 bases line up with TRBD1. V gave up 6 bases and J gave up 2 bases; unmatched junction bases: 12. This CDR3 region has 18 residues. Germline V gene data show CDR1 as MNHEY and CDR2 as SVGAGI. The CDR3 region has the DNA TGTGCCAGCAGACCGGGACAGGCAAGTAGTACTGGGGCCAACGTCCTGACTTTC. This translates into CASRPGQASSTGANVLTF.

In this sample, this clonotype is medium-sized. V is TRBV9 and J is TRBJ2-3; D gene uncertain. Germline assignment: CDR1 SGDLS and CDR2 YYNGEE. The V gene lost 3 bases and the J gene lost 2 bases, with 7 bases spanning the gap. CDR3 length: 13 amino acids. The CDR3 DNA follows: TGTGCCAGCAGCGAGACTTACACAGATACGCAGTATTTT. Translated: CASSETYTDTQYF.

Sample share makes this clonotype medium-sized. The chain is built from TRBV7-9 and TRBJ2-1; tentative D call: TRBD2 (5 bases). This CDR3 region has 12 residues. V gave up 5 bases and J gave up 7 bases, with 9 bases separating them. Per germline, CDR1 SEHNR and CDR2 FQNEAQ (reference sequence). The CDR3 bases are TGTGCCAGCAGCCAACTAGTTAATGAGCAGTTCTTC. It specifies CASSQLVNEQFF.

This clonotype was found many times. V gene TRBV5-4 combines with J gene TRBJ1-2; D ambiguous. This CDR3 spans 17 amino acids. V was trimmed by 1 base and J by 3 bases, leaving 19 bases between them. CDR1 is SGHNT and CDR2 is YYREEE in the germline V gene (reference sequence). The CDR3, as DNA: TGTGCCAGCAGCTTGCCCCTTGGAAGAGAATCCGACTATGGCTACACCTTC. This translates into CASSLPLGRESDYGYTF.

This clonotype was seen at least ten times. The chain links TRBV14 to TRBJ1-1; tentatively, D is TRBD1 (6 bases). Germline V lookup: CDR1 SGHDN, CDR2 FVKESK. V gave up 4 bases and J gave up 4 bases, with 13 bases separating them. The CDR3 is made up of 14 amino acids. The CDR3 DNA follows: TGTGCCAGCAGCCCCGGACAGTATGGCACTGAAGCTTTCTTT. It specifies CASSPGQYGTEAFF.

The sample holds many counts of this clonotype. The chain links TRBV20-1 to TRBJ1-5; TRBD1 agrees at 10 bases. This CDR3 region has 17 residues. CDR1 DFQATT and CDR2 SNEGSKA come from the germline V gene (reference sequence). The trim removed 3 bases at V and 1 base at J, leaving 9 bases unmatched. CDR3 sequence (DNA): TGCAGTGCTAGCCTGACAGGGGGCAGAGGGAGCAATCAGCCCCAGCATTTT. This encodes CSASLTGGRGSNQPQHF.

This clonotype came up many times. The V call is TRBV27, the J call TRBJ2-1; no reliable D call. V was trimmed by 0 bases and J by 3 bases, leaving 6 bases between them. The CDR3 sequence is 14 residues long. Germline V lookup: CDR1 MNHEY, CDR2 SMNVEV (reference sequence). The CDR3 sequence is CASSLSPDYNEQFF. In DNA form, the CDR3 reads TGTGCCAGCAGTTTATCGCCTGACTACAATGAGCAGTTCTTC.

The table lists this clonotype with many counts. This chain connects TRBV9 to TRBJ1-6; 9 nucleotides align to TRBD1. The ends lost 3 bases at V and 7 bases at J; junction bases unmatched: 5. The CDR3 length is 15 residues. Germline CDR1 SGDLS, CDR2 YYNGEE. Here the CDR3 DNA reads TGTGCCAGCAGCGCCCGGACAGGGGAAAATTCACCCCTCCACTTT. The encoded protein is CASSARTGENSPLHF.

This clonotype was seen ten or more times. This chain uses TRBV7-8 with TRBJ2-1, with D tentatively TRBD1 (5 bases). The CDR3 spans 15 residues. The germline V and J ends were trimmed by 2 bases and 7 bases, with 15 bases remaining between them. Germline V lookup: CDR1 SGHVS, CDR2 FQNEAQ. This CDR3 reads CASSLLGQLGNEQFF. The CDR3 DNA sequence: TGTGCCAGCAGCTTATTAGGACAACTGGGGAATGAGCAGTTCTTC.

This clonotype rates as medium-sized. The chain carries TRBV11-3 and TRBJ2-5; TRBD1 aligns across 11 bases. The CDR3 runs 16 residues. The germline CDR1 and CDR2 sequences are SGHNT and YENEEA. V lost 1 base, J lost 3 bases, and 4 bases stayed unmatched. The CDR3: CASSLGTGGLKETQYF. Here the CDR3 DNA reads TGTGCCAGCAGCTTAGGGACAGGGGGCCTGAAAGAGACCCAGTACTTC.